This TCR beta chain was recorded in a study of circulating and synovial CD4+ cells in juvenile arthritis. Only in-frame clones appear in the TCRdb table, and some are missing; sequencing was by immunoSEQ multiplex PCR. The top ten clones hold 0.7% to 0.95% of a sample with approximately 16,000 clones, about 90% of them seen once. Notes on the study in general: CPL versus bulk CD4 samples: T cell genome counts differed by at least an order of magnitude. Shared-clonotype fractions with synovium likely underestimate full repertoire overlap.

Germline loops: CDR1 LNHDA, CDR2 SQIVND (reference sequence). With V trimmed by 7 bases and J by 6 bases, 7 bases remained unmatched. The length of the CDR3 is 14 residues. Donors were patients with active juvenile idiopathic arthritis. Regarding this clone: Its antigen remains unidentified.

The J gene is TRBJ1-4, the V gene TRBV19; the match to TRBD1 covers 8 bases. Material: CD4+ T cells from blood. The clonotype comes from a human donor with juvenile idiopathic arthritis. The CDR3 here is CASMARGPDEKLFF. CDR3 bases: TGTGCCAGTATGGCCAGGGGGCCGGATGAAAAACTGTTTTTT.